This T cell receptor beta chain was sequenced in a study of beta chain features in type 1 diabetes. About the research overall: Examination of sorted cells across all samples involved about 100,000,000 cells.

Every isolated RNA sample was fully reverse transcribed, so sequencing captured expressed TCRB transcripts. The assay was immunoSEQ multiplex PCR, and TCRdb's table has in-frame clones only and misses some. The table lists around 310,000 clones, more than 9.5% of them singletons, with about 0.015% in the top ten. Overall study findings and caveats: Type 1 diabetes patients had TCRB CDR3s that were shorter (moderately but significantly so) in all four CD4+ subsets.

Notes on this clone: Its target is unknown.

Sorted cells reached over 95% purity in every population. The TCR was taken from a woman in her 30s in good health. The sample taken for sequencing was naive CD4+ T cells from blood.

CDR3 region: CASSVGQASYNEQFF. CDR3 coding DNA: TGTGCCAGCAGCGTAGGACAGGCGTCCTACAATGAGCAGTTCTTC. The gene calls are TRBV7-9 and TRBJ2-1, with 7 bases matching TRBD1. Trimming cost V 5 bases and J 1 base; bases outside gene matches: 5. The germline CDR1 and CDR2 sequences are SEHNR and FQNEAQ (reference sequence). CDR3 length: 15 amino acids.